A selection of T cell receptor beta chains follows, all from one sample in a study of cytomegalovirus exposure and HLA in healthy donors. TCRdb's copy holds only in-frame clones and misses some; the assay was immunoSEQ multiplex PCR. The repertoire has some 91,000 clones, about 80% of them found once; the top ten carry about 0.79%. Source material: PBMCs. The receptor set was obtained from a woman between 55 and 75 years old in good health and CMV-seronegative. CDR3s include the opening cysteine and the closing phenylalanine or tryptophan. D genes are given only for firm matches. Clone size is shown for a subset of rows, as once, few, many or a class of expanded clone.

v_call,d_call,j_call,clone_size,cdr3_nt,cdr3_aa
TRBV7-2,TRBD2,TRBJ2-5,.,TGTGCCAGCAGCTCCGGACTAGCTGTGGAGACCCAGTACTTC,CASSSGLAVETQYF
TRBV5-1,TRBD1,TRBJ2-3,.,TGCGCCAGCAGCTTGGGACAGGGTCTTAGCACAGATACGCAGTATTTT,CASSLGQGLSTDTQYF
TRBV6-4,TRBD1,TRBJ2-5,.,TGTCCACCAGTAGGACAGGGCCATGAGACCCAGTACTTC,CPPVGQGHETQYF
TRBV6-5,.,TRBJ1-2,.,TGTGCCAGCAGGGGGAGACCGACCTATGGCTACACCTTC,CASRGRPTYGYTF
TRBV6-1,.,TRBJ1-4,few,TGTGCCAGCAGGCGAGACGAGACAGAAAATGAAAAACTGTTTTTT,CASRRDETENEKLFF
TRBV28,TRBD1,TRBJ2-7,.,TGTGCCAGCAGTAACAGACAGGGAATGTACGAGCAGTACTTC,CASSNRQGMYEQYF
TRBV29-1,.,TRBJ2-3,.,TGCAGCGTTGAAGATAGCACCTATACGCAGTATTTT,CSVEDSTYTQYF
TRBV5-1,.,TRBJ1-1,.,TGCGCCAGCAGCTCGGCGGGACGGGTGAACACTGAAGCTTTCTTT,CASSSAGRVNTEAFF
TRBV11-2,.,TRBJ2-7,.,TGTGCCAGCAGTATAACGGAGGGGAGCGTATACGAGCAGTACTTC,CASSITEGSVYEQYF
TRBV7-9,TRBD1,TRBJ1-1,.,TGTGCCAGCAGCTTGAACACAGGGGACACTGAAGCTTTCTTT,CASSLNTGDTEAFF